This T cell receptor (beta chain) was captured by sequencing in a study of cytomegalovirus exposure and HLA in healthy donors. Germline-derived CDR1 and CDR2 are MNHNS and SASEGT. The CDR3 sequence is 13 residues long. Trimming cost V 5 bases and J 8 bases; bases outside gene matches: 7. With respect to this clone: Its antigen is as yet unknown.

The study's findings and limits: A later analysis by the authors found several of the most significant clusters apparently linked to common viral pathogens. It has been reported that TCR beta sequences accurately predicted the HLA-A and HLA-B alleles of most subjects. A cluster of highly shared sequence variants was likely a sequencing artifact.

PCR used 60 Vbeta primers and 13 Jbeta primers. Authors' methods: The authors later counted around 80 million unique TCR beta chains, around 9.9 million of them shared. Clones were sequenced by immunoSEQ multiplex PCR, and TCRdb holds only the in-frame ones, with some missing. V, J and clone size were drawn from that table, and D and trimming were deduced from the DNA. The table shows some 250,000 clones, with roughly 82% occurring only once. The sequenced sample consisted of PBMCs. The clonotype was recovered from a woman between 40 and 55 years old in good health and CMV-seropositive. The rearrangement links TRBV6-1 to TRBJ1-2; the match to TRBD1 covers 8 bases. The CDR3: CASSLRTGRGYTF. The CDR3 DNA reads TGTGCCAGCAGTCTTCGGACAGGGAGAGGCTACACCTTC.